This T cell receptor beta chain was found in a study of blood T cell repertoires in COVID-19. Only in-frame clones appear in the TCRdb table, and some are missing; sequencing was by immunoSEQ multiplex PCR. This sample has tens of thousands of clones, with approximately 88% found just once. Germline values: CDR1 KGHSH, CDR2 LQKENI. This CDR3 comprises 18 residues. The V segment lost 3 bases and the J segment 0 bases; nucleotides outside the gene matches: 7. The chain joins TRBV18 to TRBJ1-4; the match to TRBD1 covers 10 bases. This receptor was taken from a human donor in a cohort sampled during active COVID-19. The sequenced material came from peripheral blood. CDR3 DNA sequence: TGTGCCAGCTCACCTCAGACAGGGGGCCCAGCAACTAATGAAAAACTGTTTTTT. Its protein is CASSPQTGGPATNEKLFF.